What follows are 28 T cell receptor beta chains derived from one specimen sequenced in a study of shared clonotypes between healthy human individuals. Using immunoSEQ multiplex PCR, the repertoire was profiled, and TCRdb retains in-frame clones only, with some absent. The sample consists of 2 million to 2.5 million clones, about 94% of them appearing once. Sequencing was carried out using naive CD4+ T cells sorted from blood. Subset in this sample: CD45RA+ positively selected. The source is a man younger than 35 in good health.

This clone appeared once. The chain links TRBV18 to TRBJ2-7; 8 bases line up with TRBD2. The CDR3 totals 14 residues. Germline V gene sequence: CDR1 KGHSH, CDR2 LQKENI. Trimming cost V 3 bases and J 6 bases; bases outside gene matches: 7. CDR3 sequence: CASSPPAGGGEQYF. The DNA of the CDR3 is TGTGCCAGCTCACCCCCGGCGGGAGGTGGCGAGCAGTACTTC.

The chain carries TRBV5-4 and TRBJ1-2; 9 nucleotides line up with TRBD1. Germline lookup yields CDR1 SGHNT and CDR2 YYREEE (reference sequence). The CDR3 loop spans 14 amino acids. Trimming at V came to 3 bases and at J to 2 bases, leaving 2 bases not matched to a gene. The CDR3 loop reads CASSYGTGNYGYTF. In DNA, the CDR3 is TGTGCCAGCAGCTACGGGACAGGGAACTATGGCTACACCTTC. The full variable domain, in which reference TRBV5-4 and TRBJ1-2 provide the parts outside the CDR3, is ETGVTQSPTHLIKTRGQQVTLRCSSQSGHNTVSWYQQALGQGPQFIFQYYREEENGRGNFPPRFSGLQFPNYSSELNVNALELDDSALYLCASSYGTGNYGYTFGSGTRLTVV.

CDR3 in amino acids: CSALTGTGVTDTQYF. The CDR3 DNA follows: TGCAGCGCACTCACCGGGACAGGGGTCACAGATACGCAGTATTTT. The V gene is TRBV29-1, the J gene TRBJ2-3; 10 bases fit TRBD1. CDR3 length equals 15 residues. CDR1 is SQVTM, CDR2 ANQGSEA, per germline. The J segment lost 2 bases and the V segment lost 7 bases, leaving 9 bases of the junction unmatched.

The V and J genes are TRBV29-1 and TRBJ2-7; D unresolved. CDR1 and CDR2 from the germline V gene are SQVTM and ANQGSEA. The CDR3 sequence is 13 residues long. Trimming cost V 5 bases and J 1 base, with 12 bases left between them. The CDR3: CSVHPDGSYEQYF. The CDR3 DNA reads as TGCAGCGTTCACCCGGACGGTTCCTACGAGCAGTACTTC.

The table lists this clone with a count of one. The chain couples TRBV5-6 to TRBJ2-7; D is undetermined. The CDR3 is made up of 11 amino acids. Germline CDR1 is SGHDT and CDR2 is YYEEEE. The ends were cut back, 5 bases at V and 3 bases at J, with 6 bases in the middle. CDR3 amino acids: CASSNFYEQYF. The CDR3 nucleotides are TGTGCCAGCAGTAATTTCTACGAGCAGTACTTC.

The chain employs TRBV2 and TRBJ2-2, with 8 nucleotides matching TRBD1. This CDR3 region has 16 residues. CDR1 is SNHLY and CDR2 is FYNNEI in the germline V gene. The V segment lost 7 bases and the J segment 2 bases; nucleotides outside the gene matches: 9. CDR3 loop: CASKQNRGENTGELFF. In DNA form, the CDR3 reads TGTGCCAGCAAACAAAACAGGGGGGAAAACACCGGGGAGCTGTTTTTT.

With respect to this clone: In the same sample, other DNA sequences code for this CDR3. This chain connects TRBV7-2 to TRBJ2-7; 13 bases are shared with TRBD2. Germline-derived CDR1 and CDR2 are SGHTA and FQGNSA. This CDR3 is built from 15 residues. The J segment lost 6 bases and the V segment lost 4 bases, leaving 6 bases of the junction unmatched. Here the CDR3 DNA reads TGTGCCAGCAGCTCTGGACTAGCGGGAGCAGGCGAGCAGTACTTC. Protein sequence: CASSSGLAGAGEQYF.

The chain joins TRBV10-3 to TRBJ2-7, with 8 nucleotides matching TRBD1. The CDR3 sequence is 16 residues long. V shed 0 bases, J shed 0 bases, and the junction held 4 bases outside the gene matches. Germline lookup yields CDR1 ENHRY and CDR2 SYGVKD. CDR3 in DNA: TGTGCCATCAGTGAGTCGTGGGGGACAGGCTCCTACGAGCAGTACTTC. This sequence encodes CAISESWGTGSYEQYF.

The rearrangement joins TRBV28 to TRBJ2-5; the D is unclear. The CDR3 covers 15 residues. Between the trimmed V and J ends, which lost 5 bases and 2 bases, there was a span of 15 bases. CDR1 and CDR2 (germline): MDHEN, SYDVKM. The CDR3 reads CASSRRVLRQETQYF. The CDR3 DNA reads TGTGCCAGCAGTCGAAGGGTCCTCCGGCAAGAGACCCAGTACTTC.

The J gene is TRBJ2-1, the V gene TRBV9; TRBD2 is a possible D gene (6 bases). The CDR3 is made up of 14 amino acids. Germline V gene sequence: CDR1 SGDLS, CDR2 YYNGEE. V was trimmed by 5 bases and J by 5 bases, leaving 14 bases between them. In nucleotides, the CDR3 is TGTGCCAGCAGGGGCGCGGGAAAGAACAATGAGCAGTTCTTC. It yields the protein CASRGAGKNNEQFF.

The chain combines TRBV5-8 with TRBJ2-1; D is perhaps TRBD1 (6 bases). Trimming cost V 4 bases and J 0 bases, with 14 bases left between them. Germline V gene sequence: CDR1 SGHTS, CDR2 YDEGEE. The CDR3 has 16 amino acids. The CDR3 here is CASSLGQHHSYNEQFF. CDR3 in DNA: TGTGCCAGCAGCCTGGGACAACACCACTCCTACAATGAGCAGTTCTTC.

The chain links TRBV14 to TRBJ2-2; 11 bases fit TRBD2. V dropped 4 bases and J dropped 6; count of bases not matched to a gene: 4. From germline, CDR1 is SGHDN and CDR2 FVKESK. The CDR3 sequence is 15 residues long. CDR3 protein: CASSRLAGGAGELFF. CDR3 in DNA: TGTGCCAGCAGCCGGCTAGCGGGAGGAGCCGGGGAGCTGTTTTTT.

The rearrangement joins TRBV9 to TRBJ1-6; possibly TRBD1 for D (6 bases). Trimming removed 3 bases at V and 9 bases at J, with 16 bases between. This CDR3 has 15 residues. Germline V gene lookup returns CDR1 SGDLS and CDR2 YYNGEE. The CDR3 DNA is TGTGCCAGCAGCGAGATCGGAGGGGGGGTTTCACCCCTCCACTTT. This codes for CASSEIGGGVSPLHF.

The J gene is TRBJ1-2, the V gene TRBV27, with D possibly TRBD1 on 6 matching bases. V gave up 5 bases and J gave up 3 bases, with 13 bases separating them. The CDR3 runs to 14 residues. CDR1 MNHEY and CDR2 SMNVEV come from the germline V gene (reference sequence). The CDR3, as DNA: TGTGCCAGCAGTCCCTCGACAGGACACTATGGCTACACCTTC. Protein product: CASSPSTGHYGYTF.

The chain couples TRBV21-1 to TRBJ2-7; TRBD1, the table's D call, lacks a check against the DNA. TRBV21-1 constitutes a pseudogene. The CDR3 runs to 15 residues. For the CDR3, the DNA is TGTGCCAGCATCTTGGACAGGGTGGGTATTCACGAGCAGTACTTC. It translates to CASILDRVGIHEQYF.

The V gene is TRBV6-5, the J gene TRBJ2-2, with a possible D match to TRBD2 (6 bases). Germline CDR1 and CDR2: MNHEY and SVGAGI. The CDR3 totals 15 residues. Trimming removed 6 bases at V and 5 bases at J, with 16 bases between. CDR3 amino acids: CASRAPGGLTGELFF. The DNA for the CDR3 is TGTGCCAGCAGGGCCCCCGGAGGGCTAACCGGGGAGCTGTTTTTT.

The CDR3 sequence is CASSFAGTYSYEQYF. In DNA form, the CDR3 reads TGCGCCAGCAGCTTCGCAGGAACATACTCCTACGAGCAGTACTTC. The chain couples TRBV5-1 to TRBJ2-7; no reliable D call. CDR3 length: 15 amino acids. Trimming shortened V by 2 bases and J by 0 bases, and 12 bases separated the two germline ends. From germline, CDR1 is SGHRS and CDR2 YFSETQ.

The chain uses TRBV29-1 and TRBJ2-7; the D gene is possibly TRBD2 (6 bases). Trimming pared 6 bases from V and 2 bases from J, leaving 8 bases between. Germline CDR1 is SQVTM and CDR2 is ANQGSEA. The CDR3 spans 11 residues. Here the CDR3 DNA reads TGCAGCGTGCCGGGGGCCTACGAGCAGTACTTC. It is translated as CSVPGAYEQYF.

The chain combines TRBV18 with TRBJ2-1, with 8 nucleotides matching TRBD1. The CDR3 totals 15 residues. CDR1 and CDR2 (germline): KGHSH, LQKENI. With V trimmed by 4 bases and J by 8 bases, 10 bases remained unmatched. The CDR3 reads CASSRGTGNDDEQFF. The CDR3 DNA is TGTGCCAGCTCACGGGGGACAGGTAACGACGATGAGCAGTTCTTC.

This clone was detected once. The chain recombines TRBV7-6 with TRBJ1-1; D gene uncertain. The CDR3 length is 13 residues. CDR1 is SGHVS, CDR2 FNYEAQ, per germline. The V and J ends lost 2 bases and 8 bases respectively, with 12 bases between them. This CDR3 reads CASSLSPRKEAFF. The CDR3 DNA sequence: TGTGCCAGCAGCTTATCCCCCCGTAAAGAAGCTTTCTTT.

The rearrangement joins TRBV5-4 to TRBJ2-3; D might be TRBD1 or TRBD2, each matching 5 bases. Germline CDR1 SGHNT, CDR2 YYREEE (reference sequence). The CDR3 has 15 amino acids. V was cut by 3 bases and J by 5 bases, with 16 bases left in between. The CDR3 protein is CASSSPEGRIDTQYF. DNA for the CDR3: TGTGCCAGCAGCTCCCCTGAGGGGCGGATAGATACGCAGTATTTT.

Worth noting for this clone: Other DNA sequences from this sample encode an identical CDR3 as well. The gene calls are TRBV11-2 and TRBJ1-3; D gene unclear. Between the trimmed V and J ends, which lost 5 bases and 0 bases, there was a span of 11 bases. This CDR3 comprises 15 residues. CDR1 is SGHAT, CDR2 FQNNGV, per germline. The CDR3 DNA reads as TGTGCCAGCAGCCTAGGACGGAACTCTGGAAACACCATATATTTT. Protein: CASSLGRNSGNTIYF.

The chain couples TRBV11-2 to TRBJ2-5; D might be TRBD1 (5 bases). The CDR3 is made up of 17 amino acids. V was pared by 1 base and J by 0 bases, with 15 bases between. Germline CDR1 and CDR2: SGHAT and FQNNGV. The CDR3 nucleotides read TGTGCCAGCAGCTTAGCTCAGGGATCTTCATACCAAGAGACCCAGTACTTC. This gives the protein CASSLAQGSSYQETQYF.

This clone occurred once. In the same sample, other DNA sequences code for this CDR3. The V and J genes are TRBV9 and TRBJ2-1, with TRBD2 identical over 7 bases. The germline gives CDR1 SGDLS, CDR2 YYNGEE. V was clipped by 0 bases and J by 2 bases; unmatched bases: 2. This CDR3 region has 15 residues. The chain's CDR3 is CASSVGSGTYNEQFF. Here the CDR3 DNA reads TGTGCCAGCAGCGTAGGCAGCGGGACCTACAATGAGCAGTTCTTC.

The chain recombines TRBV6-1 with TRBJ2-7, with a possible D match to TRBD1 (6 bases). Germline CDR1 reads MNHNS; CDR2 reads SASEGT. The CDR3 has 13 amino acids. V was clipped by 6 bases and J by 2 bases, with 11 bases between them. This CDR3 is CASSSGTPYEQYF. In DNA form, the CDR3 reads TGTGCCAGCAGCTCGGGGACACCCTACGAGCAGTACTTC.

The chain uses TRBV30 and TRBJ2-3; a possible D gene is TRBD2 (7 bases). This CDR3 spans 16 amino acids. V shed 0 bases and J shed 2 bases, with 15 bases lying between them. Looked up from germline, CDR1 is GTSNPN and CDR2 is SVGIG (reference sequence). CDR3 DNA: TGTGCCTGGAGTGTAGGAGGGGGGGGATACACAGATACGCAGTATTTT. This encodes CAWSVGGGGYTDTQYF. The full variable domain, completed using reference TRBV30 and TRBJ2-3, is SQTIHQWPATLVQPVGSPLSLECTVEGTSNPNLYWYRQAAGRGLQLLFYSVGIGQISSEVPQNLSASRPQDRQFILSSKKLLLSDSGFYLCAWSVGGGGYTDTQYFGPGTRLTVL.

The genes are TRBV2 and TRBJ2-2; D is perhaps TRBD1 or TRBD2 (5 bases each). Per the germline V gene, CDR1 is SNHLY and CDR2 is FYNNEI. The length of the CDR3 is 13 residues. V lost 9 bases and J 5 bases, leaving 13 bases between the germline ends. The CDR3 is CASREEGTGELFF. The CDR3 region has the DNA TGTGCCAGTCGTGAAGAGGGGACCGGGGAGCTGTTTTTT.

The J gene is TRBJ2-1, the V gene TRBV19, with 7 positions matching TRBD1. The CDR3 extends over 13 amino acids. Germline assignment: CDR1 LNHDA and CDR2 SQIVND (reference sequence). V was pared by 0 bases and J by 8 bases, with 1 base of the junction left unmatched. CDR3 nucleotide sequence: TGTGCCAGTAGTATAGAAGGGGGCCATGAGCAGTTCTTC. Its translation is CASSIEGGHEQFF.